A selection of T cell receptor beta chains follows, all from one sample in a study of blood T cell repertoires in COVID-19. The table came from immunoSEQ multiplex PCR; TCRdb's copy has only in-frame clones and leaves some out. The sample contains just under 350,000 clones, about 90% of which appear only once. Sequencing input: peripheral blood. The receptors come from a woman between 70 and 85 years old with COVID-19, enrolled during active disease. Both conserved end residues are part of each CDR3.

TRBJ1-2	TRBV21-1	CASSKKRGRNYGYTF
TRBJ1-3	TRBV6-6	CASSLPQGVHGNTIYF
TRBJ1-2	TRBV27	CASSSWVGGYYGYTF
TRBJ2-3	TRBV18	CASSPRQGADTQYF
TRBJ1-1	TRBV18	CASSPLGLNTEAFF
TRBJ2-2	TRBV30	CAWRTGRNTGELFF
TRBJ1-1	TRBV7-9	CASSLQGQVNTEAFF
TRBJ2-7	TRBV6-6	CASSPQGVSGGSLEQYF
TRBJ1-2	TRBV5-6	CASSLSQWPGGYTF
TRBJ2-7	TRBV27	CASSMEGTGYEQYF
TRBJ2-1	TRBV30	CAYRTENNEQFF
TRBJ2-1	TRBV7-9	CASSLTLVPPNEQFF
TRBJ1-6	TRBV9	CASSVDQGTNSPLHF
TRBJ2-7	TRBV10-3	CAISEDRDYEQYF
TRBJ1-1	TRBV19	CASSIGTGGRPEAFF
TRBJ2-5	TRBV5-1	CASSPETGGAETQYF
TRBJ1-1	TRBV9	CASSLGGQKNTEAFF
TRBJ2-5	TRBV18	CASSRLAGANNQETQYF
TRBJ1-5	TRBV4-3	CASSQDRNHPQHF
TRBJ1-6	TRBV5-4	CASRPPGQGFDSPLHF
TRBJ1-5	TRBV6-2/TRBV6-3	CASSTGGGGNQPQHF
TRBJ1-4	TRBV18	CASSPSGQGRALFF
TRBJ2-2	TRBV2	CASSETSDGTGELFF
TRBJ1-5	TRBV6-1	CASSGSLGGRSQPQHF
TRBJ1-1	TRBV10-2	CATQVGSNTEAFF
TRBJ1-2	TRBV15	CATSRDRTGTGGYTF
TRBJ1-2	TRBV21-1	CASSKNRNHGYTF
TRBJ1-1	TRBV7-8	CASSITGRRTEAFF
TRBJ2-5	TRBV30	CAWSKWGGRLGETQYF
TRBJ1-2	TRBV7-9	CASSQIRQGYTF
TRBJ1-5	TRBV6-6	CASREGGAAQPQHF
TRBJ1-5	TRBV7-2	CASSFMTGGSQPQHF
TRBJ1-4	TRBV28	CASSFREEKLFF
TRBJ2-7	TRBV2	CASSEGGTVGYPQYF
TRBJ1-1	TRBV19	CASSTPQGLNTEAFF
TRBJ2-7	TRBV6-5	CASSYTDRSVEQYF
TRBJ1-1	TRBV12-3/TRBV12-4	CASSPPRGTEAFF
TRBJ1-3	TRBV5-1	CASSRDTGFGNTIYF
TRBJ2-1	TRBV18	CASSLSSYNEQFF
TRBJ1-1	TRBV19	CASSPGQQHTEAFF
TRBJ1-2	TRBV19	CATVDRASGYTF
TRBJ1-5	TRBV6-5	CASIRWQGSNQPQHF
TRBJ1-2	TRBV6-5	CASSTGGYGYTF
TRBJ2-5	TRBV5-6	CASSLRAGAWETQYF
TRBJ2-5	TRBV28	CASSLRGAGETQYF
TRBJ1-1	TRBV11-2	CASSLQGAVTEAFF
TRBJ1-1	TRBV19	CASSIAVQNTEAFF
TRBJ2-7	TRBV3-1/TRBV3-2	CASSQASGGATYEQYF